These 18 T cell receptor beta chains originate from one sample sequenced in a study of vaccination effects on CD4 cells after COVID-19. Some clones are missing from TCRdb's copy, which holds only in-frame ones; the method was immunoSEQ multiplex PCR. The sample has about 31,000 clones, roughly two thirds seen once; the top ten hold 25% to 30%. Expansion with viral peptide pools was applied to antigen-specific CD4+ T cells by the ViraFEST assay prior to sequencing. Having been cultured for less than 13 days, the cells underwent CD4+ T cell isolation. No antigen is known for these receptors. Here the sequenced sample was CD4+ T cells from PBMCs cultured with HCoV-229E spike peptides, taken before COVID-19 vaccination. Receptor source: a human donor who received a COVID-19 vaccine.

The rearrangement uses TRBV24-1 and TRBJ2-1, with a possible D match to TRBD2 (6 bases). The length of the CDR3 is 15 residues. Germline loops: CDR1 KGHDR, CDR2 SFDVKD. The V end lost 2 bases, the J end lost 8 bases, and 15 bases lay between the germline ends. Written as DNA, the CDR3 is TGTGCCACCAGTGATTCGACGGGAGCGAGCGATGAGCAGTTCTTC. Protein product: CATSDSTGASDEQFF.

The gene calls are TRBV15 and TRBJ1-2, with a weak D call TRBD1 (5 bases). Germline loops: CDR1 LNHNV, CDR2 YYDKDF (reference sequence). The CDR3 is made up of 14 amino acids. V gave up 0 bases and J gave up 6 bases, with 11 bases separating them. CDR3 sequence (DNA): TGTGCCACCAGCAGAGAGCAGGGCTCTCATGGCTACACCTTC. It specifies CATSREQGSHGYTF.

This clone has just a few counts. The V and J genes are TRBV5-1 and TRBJ2-2; 10 bases align to TRBD1. This CDR3 is 16 amino acids long. Germline V gene data show CDR1 as SGHRS and CDR2 as YFSETQ. V dropped 0 bases and J dropped 5; count of bases not matched to a gene: 4. DNA of the CDR3: TGCGCCAGCAGCTTGGGACAGGGGGCGCTTACCGGGGAGCTGTTTTTT. Translated: CASSLGQGALTGELFF.

The table lists this clone with a few counts. The chain carries TRBV28 and TRBJ1-2; D is ambiguous. The germline V and J ends were trimmed by 3 bases and 5 bases, with 13 bases remaining between them. This CDR3 spans 14 amino acids. Germline lookup yields CDR1 MDHEN and CDR2 SYDVKM. CDR3 residues: CASSFLTDFYGYTF. The CDR3 DNA sequence: TGTGCCAGCAGTTTTTTAACGGACTTTTATGGCTACACCTTC.

This chain links TRBV6-5 with TRBJ1-2; D is uncertain. The germline V and J ends were trimmed by 0 bases and 4 bases, with 9 bases remaining between them. CDR1 MNHEY and CDR2 SVGAGI come from the germline V gene. CDR3 length: 14 amino acids. The CDR3 DNA is TGTGCCAGCAGTTACTCGATGAGAGGCTATGGCTACACCTTC. It specifies CASSYSMRGYGYTF.

The chain is built from TRBV28 and TRBJ2-6, with 8 bases fitting TRBD1. The CDR3 loop spans 18 amino acids. J was trimmed by 3 bases and V by 6 bases; bases with no gene match: 13. The V gene's germline CDR1 is MDHEN and CDR2 SYDVKM. Here the CDR3 reads CASRQTGVSLGGANVLTF. CDR3 DNA: TGTGCCAGCAGGCAGACAGGGGTCTCACTTGGTGGGGCCAACGTCCTGACTTTC.

This clone was seen more than once but under ten times. The rearrangement uses TRBV19 and TRBJ1-1; D is perhaps TRBD1 (6 bases). Germline values: CDR1 LNHDA, CDR2 SQIVND (reference sequence). V was pared by 0 bases and J by 10 bases, with 12 bases between. This CDR3 comprises 13 residues. The CDR3 here is CASSIDGGQRAFF. The CDR3 DNA follows: TGTGCCAGTAGTATAGACGGGGGGCAACGAGCTTTCTTT.

This rearrangement joins TRBV5-5 to TRBJ1-6; 8 bases fit TRBD1. The CDR3 extends over 13 amino acids. V was pared by 9 bases and J by 7 bases, with 6 bases of the junction left unmatched. From germline, CDR1 is SGHKS and CDR2 YYEKEE (reference sequence). CDR3: CATHRGVNSPLHF. The CDR3 nucleotides are TGTGCCACACACAGGGGGGTCAATTCACCCCTCCACTTT. Filled out from reference TRBV5-5 and TRBJ1-6, the complete variable domain reads DAGVTQSPTHLIKTRGQQVTLRCSPISGHKSVSWYQQVLGQGPQFIFQYYEKEERGRGNFPDRFSARQFPNYSSELNVNALLLGDSALYLCATHRGVNSPLHFGNGTRLTVT.

The chain combines TRBV7-2 with TRBJ1-6; a possible D gene is TRBD1 (5 bases). Looked up from germline, CDR1 is SGHTA and CDR2 is FQGNSA. The V gene lost 7 bases and the J gene lost 7 bases, with 11 bases spanning the gap. The CDR3 runs to 13 residues. The CDR3 loop is CASNNGGNSPLHF. The CDR3 coding sequence is TGTGCCAGCAACAACGGGGGAAATTCACCCCTCCACTTT.

V is TRBV3-1 (or the pseudogene TRBV3-2) and J is TRBJ1-2, with D possibly matching TRBD1 (5 bases). Germline-derived CDR1 and CDR2 are LGHDT and YNNKEL (reference sequence). This CDR3 spans 17 amino acids. With 1 base removed from V and 1 base from J, the gap between germline ends came to 16 bases. The CDR3 protein is CASSQGVVGPNNYGYTF. The CDR3 nucleotides are TGTGCCAGCAGCCAAGGGGTCGTGGGGCCGAATAACTATGGCTACACCTTC.

The chain recombines TRBV6-6 with TRBJ2-5; D call uncertain. V was pared by 4 bases and J by 1 base, with 4 bases between. The V gene's germline CDR1 is MNHNY and CDR2 SVGAGI (reference sequence). The CDR3 runs to 12 residues. CDR3 sequence reads: CASSWSQETQYF. The CDR3 nucleotides are TGTGCCAGCAGTTGGAGCCAAGAGACCCAGTACTTC.

This clone was detected only a few times. The chain carries TRBV23-1 and TRBJ1-5; D might be TRBD1 (5 bases). TRBV23-1 is annotated as an ORF whose role is uncertain. This CDR3 is built from 16 residues. Trimming took 4 bases from V and 7 from J, leaving 20 bases between them. The CDR3 nucleotides are TGCGCCAGCAGTCCCCCAGGGCCAGGGCTATTCCAGCCCCAGCATTTT. Its translation is CASSPPGPGLFQPQHF.

The V call is TRBV28, the J call TRBJ2-7; either TRBD1 or TRBD2 may supply D (6 bases each). This CDR3 has 11 residues. V was trimmed by 4 bases and J by 10 bases, leaving 11 bases between them. Germline CDR1 is MDHEN and CDR2 is SYDVKM. CDR3 region: CASSSRGPQYF. In nucleotides, the CDR3 is TGTGCCAGCAGTTCTCGGGGGCCTCAGTACTTC.

The chain links TRBV9 to TRBJ2-7; D perhaps matches TRBD1 (6 bases). This CDR3 contains 15 residues. V was cut by 0 bases and J by 6 bases, with 16 bases left in between. Germline CDR1 is SGDLS and CDR2 is YYNGEE. The DNA of the CDR3 is TGTGCCAGCAGCGTAGATAAGGACAGCCTCGCCGAGCAGTACTTC. It yields the protein CASSVDKDSLAEQYF.

This clone has more than one count but fewer than ten. This chain connects TRBV7-9 to TRBJ2-7; D gene uncertain. V was pared by 5 bases and J by 1 base, with 12 bases between. The V gene's germline CDR1 is SEHNR and CDR2 FQNEAQ (reference sequence). The CDR3 is made up of 14 amino acids. The chain's CDR3 is CASSKKAKSYEQYF. The CDR3 nucleotides are TGTGCCAGCAGCAAGAAGGCCAAGTCCTACGAGCAGTACTTC.

V usage is TRBV5-4 and J usage is TRBJ2-3, with 11 bases matching TRBD1. This CDR3 has 17 residues. Germline trimming cut 0 bases from V and 3 bases from J; bases unmatched to any gene: 6. The germline V gene has CDR1 SGHNT and CDR2 YYREEE (reference sequence). The DNA of the CDR3 is TGTGCCAGCAGCTTGGGTCTAGGGACAGGGGGAACAGATACGCAGTATTTT. Translating gives CASSLGLGTGGTDTQYF.

V usage is TRBV28 and J usage is TRBJ1-2; 8 nucleotides match TRBD1. Germline CDR1 reads MDHEN; CDR2 reads SYDVKM. The CDR3 consists of 15 residues. With 8 bases clipped from V and 7 bases from J, the junction kept 15 bases outside the gene matches. The DNA for the CDR3 is TGTGCCAGCGGGCCAGGGGGCGCCGGGGTGGGTGGCTACACCTTC. Protein: CASGPGGAGVGGYTF.

V usage is TRBV27 and J usage is TRBJ2-6, with a weak D call TRBD1 (5 bases). V lost 2 bases and J lost 3, with 8 bases in between. Germline-derived CDR1 and CDR2 are MNHEY and SMNVEV (reference sequence). This CDR3 is 15 amino acids long. The CDR3 DNA is TGTGCCAGCAGTTTAATAGGGGTTGGGGCCAACGTCCTGACTTTC. Translated: CASSLIGVGANVLTF.